This T cell receptor beta chain was observed in a study of T-cell memory formation after mild COVID-19. Each CDR3 protein is one row after TCRdb ran MiXCR on the 5' RACE reads. The repertoire holds roughly 610,000 distinct CDR3 sequences, with 17% as singletons. The clonotype was recovered from an adult woman who had mild COVID-19 (a few samples of this study predate the infection). Cell type and time point are not known. Sequencing used PBMCs or a T cell subset sorted from them (not recorded which).

The chain's CDR3 is CASSLRGRVTEAFF. CDR3 in DNA: TGTGCCAGCAGCTTAAGGGGGCGGGTCACTGAAGCTTTCTTT. The chain uses TRBV7-3 and TRBJ1-1; possible D gene TRBD1, 6 bases. The CDR3 consists of 14 residues. CDR1 and CDR2 (germline): SGHTA, FQGTGA. The ends were cut back, 1 base at V and 4 bases at J, with 10 bases in the middle.